Described below is a single TCR beta chain sequence and its context. Using immunoSEQ multiplex PCR, the repertoire was profiled, and TCRdb retains in-frame clones only, with some absent. Of roughly 120,000 clones in the sample, more than 65% are singletons; the top ten hold roughly 25%. CDR1 is MGHDK and CDR2 is SYGVNS in the germline V gene. There are 14 residues in the CDR3. The data belong to a study of shared clonotypes between healthy human individuals. Study in general: Donors consisted of a couple of women and three men between 18 and 49.

This chain links TRBV25-1 with TRBJ2-5, with TRBD2 identical over 7 bases. The DNA end favors TRBJ2-7, so the J call may be wrong. The origin of this receptor is a woman in her twenties or thirties in good health. Sequencing was performed on memory CD8+ T cells sorted from blood. The subset is: CD45RO+ cells pooled with CCR7-negative TemRA cells. CDR3 sequence: CASSRAGSSYEQYF. Here the CDR3 DNA reads TGTGCCAGCAGTAGAGCGGGGAGCTCCTACGAGCAGTACTTC.